Following are 27 T cell receptor beta chains from one sample sequenced in a study of tissue T cells after allogeneic stem cell transplantation. The time point denotes: mouse harvest day 14 after allogeneic transplant. Each mouse received 10^7 T-cell-depleted marrow cells plus 10^6 splenic CD5+ T cells by tail vein. Some clones are missing from TCRdb's copy, which holds only in-frame ones; the method was immunoSEQ multiplex PCR. This sample has about 8,800 clones, with approximately 40% found just once. Material: skin. All receptors come from a female BALB/c mouse given C57BL/6 T cells with graft-versus-host disease after an allogeneic hematopoietic cell transplant.

As for this clone: Mouse gene names apply. Read sequence stops 1 residue before the CDR3 end, and the germline J gene provides the missing end. The V and J genes are TRBV23 and TRBJ2-7. Germline lookup yields CDR1 KGHTA and CDR2 FQNQQP. CDR3 size: 12 residues. The chain's CDR3 is CASSLSGYEQYF. Incomplete CDR3 DNA: TGTGCCAGCAGTCTCTCGGGGTATGAACAGTAC. The full variable domain, in which reference TRBV23 and TRBJ2-7 provide the parts outside the CDR3, is DAAVTQKPRYLIKMKGQEAEMKCIPEKGHTAVFWYQQKQSKELKFLIYFQNQQPLDQIDMVKERFSAVCPSSSLCSLGIRTCEAEDSALYLCASSLSGYEQYFGPGTRLTVL.

This clone was detected only once. Gene and germline names: mouse. The CDR3 goes on 1 residue after the read ends, and that part is filled in from the germline J gene. V usage is TRBV23 and J usage is TRBJ2-2; the table's D gene call, TRBD1, was not cross checked with the DNA. CDR3 size: 15 residues. Germline loops: CDR1 KGHTA, CDR2 FQNQQP. CDR3 DNA (partial): TGCTCCAGCAGTCCCGAGACAGTAAACACCGGGCAGCTCTAC. As protein: CSSSPETVNTGQLY. The entire CDR3 reads CSSSPETVNTGQLYF.

This clone was recorded once. Gene labels here are mouse ones. From the germline J gene comes the end of the CDR3, since the read stops 1 residue before it. The rearrangement uses TRBV26 and TRBJ1-6; D call uncertain. TRBJ1-6 is filed as an ORF, its function uncertain. Trimming left V 2 bases short and J 8 bases short, with 4 bases between. CDR3 length: 12 amino acids. The V gene's germline CDR1 is KGHPV and CDR2 FQNQEV (reference sequence). CDR3 DNA, as far as it was read: TGTGCCAGCAGTCTGAGGGATTCGCCCCTCTAC. It translates to CASSLRDSPLY. The complete CDR3 sequence is CASSLRDSPLYF.

With respect to this clone: Germline and genes: mouse. The CDR3 protein is CASSDTGGRYEQYF. The CDR3 bases that were read are TGTGCCAGCAGTGACACTGGGGGGCGCTATGAACAGTAC. The chain carries TRBV13-3 and TRBJ2-7; TRBD2 agrees at 9 bases. The read ends 1 residue early relative to the CDR3; the germline J gene fills the gap. CDR3 length: 14 residues. The germline gives CDR1 NNHDY, CDR2 SYVADS. Losses at the gene ends were 2 bases for V and 3 bases for J; bases not matched to a gene: 3.

For this clone: Mouse gene names apply. Incomplete CDR3 DNA: TGTGCCAGCAGTCTGTCCGGACAGGGGAACGAAAGATTATTT. It yields the protein CASSLSGQGNERLF. The entire CDR3 protein reads CASSLSGQGNERLFF. The V call is TRBV26, the J call TRBJ1-4; 9 nucleotides align to TRBD1. From the germline J gene comes the end of the CDR3, since the read stops 1 residue before it. This CDR3 is 15 amino acids long. Germline CDR1 is KGHPV and CDR2 is FQNQEV (reference sequence). Trimming removed 0 bases from V and 5 bases from J; junction bases left unmatched: 1.

Concerning this clone: The germline and genes are mouse ones. From the germline J gene comes the end of the CDR3, since the read stops 1 residue before it. The chain carries TRBV20 and TRBJ2-3; 9 positions agree with TRBD1. Germline V gene sequence: CDR1 GFQATS, CDR2 STVNSAI. After removal of 3 bases from V and 1 base from J, the junction contained 2 bases not matched to a gene. The CDR3 is made up of 14 amino acids. The CDR3 bases that were read are TGTGGTGCTAGACGGGACAGGGGTGCAGAAACGCTGTAT. It is translated as CGARRDRGAETLY. The complete CDR3 reads CGARRDRGAETLYF.

This clone came up a few times. Mouse gene names apply. The CDR3 is cut off 1 residue early in the read; its end comes from the germline J gene. This chain joins TRBV3 and TRBJ2-7; D gene unclear. The CDR3 is made up of 12 amino acids. The germline gives CDR1 SNHLY, CDR2 FYNGKV (reference sequence). V lost 1 base to trimming and J lost 4 bases, with 5 bases between them. The part of the CDR3 DNA that was read is TGTGCCAGCAGCTTAGTCAGTTATGAACAGTAC. This codes for CASSLVSYEQY. The CDR3, in full, reads CASSLVSYEQYF. The full variable domain, in which reference TRBV3 and TRBJ2-7 provide the parts outside the CDR3, is GPKVLQIPSHQIIDMGQMVTLNCDPVSNHLYFYWYKQILGQQMEFLVNFYNGKVMEKSKLFKDQFSVERPDGSYFTLKIQPTALEDSAVYFCASSLVSYEQYFGPGTRLTVL.

This clone was seen a few times. Gene names refer to mouse genes. The missing CDR3 end, 1 residue past where the read stops, is filled in from the germline J gene. V usage is TRBV23 and J usage is TRBJ1-4; the D segment call TRBD1 is taken from the table without a DNA check. Germline assignment: CDR1 KGHTA and CDR2 FQNQQP. CDR3 length: 14 amino acids. The CDR3 DNA, read in part, is TGCTCCAGCAGTTCCGGGACAACCAACGAAAGATTATTT. Protein product: CSSSSGTTNERLF. The whole CDR3 region reads CSSSSGTTNERLFF.

This clone was recorded a few times. The gene symbols are mouse symbols. The read terminates 1 residue ahead of where the CDR3 ends, so the germline J gene completes it. The chain combines TRBV26 with TRBJ1-3; TRBD1 matches at 9 bases. The V gene end was trimmed by 0 bases and the J gene end by 3 bases; junction bases not matched to a gene: 3. Per the germline V gene, CDR1 is KGHPV and CDR2 is FQNQEV (reference sequence). The CDR3 consists of 16 residues. The covered CDR3 bases are TGTGCCAGCAGTCTGTCGGGGACAGGGAATGGAAATACGCTCTAT. Translating it yields CASSLSGTGNGNTLY. The whole CDR3 region reads CASSLSGTGNGNTLYF.

In regard to this clone: Mouse gene names apply. The missing CDR3 end, 1 residue past where the read stops, is filled in from the germline J gene. This chain connects TRBV12-2 to TRBJ1-3; 8 bases align to TRBD1. The CDR3 spans 16 residues. Germline V CDR1 and CDR2: SGHLS, HYDKME. Trimming at V came to 0 bases and at J to 1 base, leaving 4 bases not matched to a gene. CDR3 DNA, as far as it was read: TGTGCCAGCTCTCTCGAGGACAGGGCCTCTGGAAATACGCTCTAT. The encoded protein is CASSLEDRASGNTLY. The entire CDR3 protein reads CASSLEDRASGNTLYF.

Turning to this clone: Gene names refer to mouse genes. The sequenced fragment ends 1 residue before the CDR3 boundary, so the rest is inferred from the germline J gene. J is TRBJ1-4 and V is TRBV26, with a weak D call TRBD1 (6 bases). V was shortened by 7 bases and J by 4 bases, with 10 bases between the two germline ends. The CDR3 length is 13 residues. From germline, CDR1 is KGHPV and CDR2 FQNQEV (reference sequence). This CDR3 reads CASKQGLNERLFF. The DNA read from the CDR3 is TGTGCCAGCAAACAGGGCCTCAACGAAAGATTATTT.

Turning to this clone: Gene labels here are mouse ones. The read comes to an end 1 residue before the CDR3 does, leaving the germline J gene to fill in the end. The V gene is TRBV31, the J gene TRBJ1-1; 8 positions agree with TRBD1. J lost 4 bases, V lost 0 bases, and 4 bases had no gene match. The CDR3 runs 14 residues. The germline CDR1 and CDR2 sequences are GKSSPN and SITVG. The CDR3 region is CAWSLYRGGTEVFF. CDR3 DNA (partial): TGTGCCTGGAGTCTCTACAGGGGGGGCACAGAAGTCTTC. Supplemented by reference TRBV31 and TRBJ1-1, the full variable domain reads AQTIHQWPVAEIKAVGSPLSLGCTIKGKSSPNLYWYWQATGGTLQQLFYSITVGQVESVVQLNLSASRPKDDQFILSTEKLLLSHSGFYLCAWSLYRGGTEVFFGKGTRLTVV.

This clone occurred a few times. Mouse gene names apply. The CDR3 end lies 1 residue beyond the end of the read and is filled in from the germline J gene. The V call is TRBV14, the J call TRBJ2-5, with a weak D call TRBD1 (6 bases). CDR3 length: 12 amino acids. CDR1 and CDR2 (germline): SGHDT, FRDEAV. With 4 bases removed from V and 6 bases from J, the gap between germline ends came to 9 bases. The CDR3 is CASSQGRDTQYF. The sequenced CDR3 bases are TGTGCCAGCAGTCAGGGGAGGGACACCCAGTAC.

A remark on this clone: Gene names refer to mouse genes. Coverage ceases 1 residue before the CDR3 finishes, and the germline J gene fills in the end. The chain is built from TRBV26 and TRBJ2-4, with TRBD1 as a possible D gene (6 bases). V lost 6 bases, J lost 0 bases, and 10 bases lay in between. The CDR3 spans 14 residues. Germline CDR1 KGHPV, CDR2 FQNQEV (reference sequence). The CDR3 sequence is CASRRDISQNTLYF. Partial CDR3 DNA: TGTGCCAGCAGACGGGACATCAGTCAAAACACCTTGTAC.

This clone came up a few times. Any gene name here is a mouse gene name. From the germline J gene comes the end of the CDR3, since the read stops 1 residue before it. The V call is TRBV26, the J call TRBJ1-1; D is ambiguous. Germline assignment: CDR1 KGHPV and CDR2 FQNQEV (reference sequence). Trimming removed 3 bases at V and 1 base at J, with 12 bases between. The CDR3 is 15 amino acids. The CDR3 loop reads CASSLTHILNTEVFF. The CDR3 DNA, read in part, is TGTGCCAGCAGTCTAACCCACATCTTAAACACAGAAGTCTTC.

Comment on this clone: Gene and germline names: mouse. The read finishes 1 residue shy of the CDR3 end, and the germline J gene is used to complete it. This rearrangement joins TRBV3 to TRBJ1-5; 9 positions agree with TRBD1. Germline values: CDR1 SNHLY, CDR2 FYNGKV (reference sequence). There are 15 residues in the CDR3. V was pared by 4 bases and J by 5 bases, with 6 bases of the junction left unmatched. The CDR3 sequence is CASSSRDRVDQAPLF. Incomplete CDR3 DNA: TGTGCCAGCAGCTCCCGGGACAGGGTGGACCAGGCTCCGCTT.

About this clone itself: Gene names refer to mouse genes. The read halts 1 residue ahead of the CDR3 end, with the missing end drawn from the germline J gene. The chain is built from TRBV26 and TRBJ1-3; 8 nucleotides align to TRBD1. Germline CDR1 is KGHPV and CDR2 is FQNQEV (reference sequence). V lost 6 bases, J lost 0 bases, and 4 bases stayed unmatched. The CDR3 consists of 15 residues. Incomplete CDR3 DNA: TGTGCCAGCAGGACAGGGGCCCTTTCTGGAAATACGCTCTAT. Translated, it gives CASRTGALSGNTLY. The full-length CDR3 reads as CASRTGALSGNTLYF.

To note about this clone: Mouse names are used for the genes. Read data end 1 residue before the CDR3 end; the end is taken from the germline J gene. The chain employs TRBV3 and TRBJ1-3; TRBD1 matches 7 bases. CDR3 length equals 16 residues. CDR1 is SNHLY, CDR2 FYNGKV, per germline (reference sequence). V was pared by 2 bases and J by 0 bases, with 4 bases of the junction left unmatched. The sequenced part of the CDR3 DNA is TGTGCCAGCAGCTTACGGCAGGGGGTTTCTGGAAATACGCTCTAT. Protein: CASSLRQGVSGNTLY. The entire CDR3 is CASSLRQGVSGNTLYF.

Regarding this clone: Mouse germline and gene names are used. The CDR3 end lies 1 residue beyond the end of the read and is filled in from the germline J gene. The J gene is TRBJ1-1, the V gene TRBV26, with D hard to call. V lost 4 bases to trimming and J lost 1 base, with 7 bases between them. The germline gives CDR1 KGHPV, CDR2 FQNQEV (reference sequence). The CDR3 covers 13 residues. Here the CDR3 reads CASSPQKNTEVFF. The sequenced part of the CDR3 DNA is TGTGCCAGCAGTCCCCAAAAAAACACAGAAGTCTTC.

In regard to this clone: Gene names and germline refer to mouse. The CDR3 end is not reached by the read, which stops 1 residue before it; the germline J gene fills it in. The chain combines TRBV5 with TRBJ1-4; maybe TRBD1 (6 bases). Trimming removed 3 bases at V and 2 bases at J, with 10 bases between. The CDR3 is 15 residues long. Germline V CDR1 and CDR2: LGHNA, YNLKQL (reference sequence). The CDR3 is CASSQPGQSNERLFF. Partial CDR3 DNA: TGTGCCAGCAGCCAGCCGGGACAATCCAACGAAAGATTATTT.

This clone turned up a few times. Gene and germline names: mouse. The sequenced fragment ends 1 residue before the CDR3 boundary, so the rest is inferred from the germline J gene. The chain combines TRBV26 with TRBJ2-4, with D perhaps TRBD2 (6 bases). V lost 2 bases, J lost 2 bases, and 11 bases lay in between. Per the germline V gene, CDR1 is KGHPV and CDR2 is FQNQEV (reference sequence). This CDR3 has 15 amino acids. The covered CDR3 bases are TGTGCCAGCAGTCTGCCTGGGGACTTTCAAAACACCTTGTAC. Translating it yields CASSLPGDFQNTLY. The whole CDR3 protein reads CASSLPGDFQNTLYF.

Points on this clone: The genes and germline here are from mouse. The read ends 1 residue shy of where the CDR3 ends; the end is completed using the germline J gene. The V and J genes are TRBV26 and TRBJ2-3, with a possible D match to TRBD2 (6 bases). The V gene lost 2 bases and the J gene lost 1 base, with 7 bases spanning the gap. The CDR3 spans 14 residues. Germline assignment: CDR1 KGHPV and CDR2 FQNQEV (reference sequence). Partial CDR3 DNA: TGTGCCAGCAGTCTGCACTGGGGTGCAGAAACGCTGTAT. Translation gives CASSLHWGAETLY. The full CDR3 protein is CASSLHWGAETLYF.

This clone was seen only once. Mouse germline and gene names are used. Coverage ceases 1 residue before the CDR3 finishes, and the germline J gene fills in the end. This chain connects TRBV3 to TRBJ1-5, with a weak D call TRBD1 (6 bases). From germline, CDR1 is SNHLY and CDR2 FYNGKV (reference sequence). V was trimmed by 5 bases and J by 3 bases, leaving 11 bases between them. The CDR3 covers 14 residues. The CDR3 is CASSTGTGNQAPLF. The part of the CDR3 DNA that was read is TGTGCCAGCAGCACAGGGACGGGCAACCAGGCTCCGCTT.

In regard to this clone: The germline and genes are mouse ones. Read coverage stops 1 residue before the CDR3 terminus; the germline J gene supplies the remainder. The chain joins TRBV1 to TRBJ2-7; TRBD2 aligns across 11 bases. This CDR3 has 14 amino acids. Germline V gene sequence: CDR1 NSQYPW, CDR2 LRSPGD (reference sequence). Unmatched junction bases numbered 2, after V lost 2 bases and J lost 5 bases. The CDR3 sequence is CTCSARLGGDEQYF. Incomplete CDR3 DNA: TGCACCTGCAGTGCAAGACTGGGGGGGGATGAACAGTAC.

Within the sample, this clone is medium-sized (0.01 to 0.1%). Gene names follow the mouse nomenclature. The read falls 1 residue short of the CDR3 end, and the missing part is taken from the germline J gene. The J gene is TRBJ1-4, the V gene TRBV26; 7 bases map to TRBD1. This CDR3 region has 15 residues. Germline V gene lookup returns CDR1 KGHPV and CDR2 FQNQEV (reference sequence). Unmatched junction bases numbered 4, after V lost 6 bases and J lost 0 bases. The part of the CDR3 DNA that was read is TGTGCCAGCAGCCGGGACAGAATTTCCAACGAAAGATTATTT. Translation: CASSRDRISNERLF. The entire CDR3 protein reads CASSRDRISNERLFF.

There are a few counts of this clone. Gene names and germline match the mouse. The read halts 1 residue ahead of the CDR3 end, with the missing end drawn from the germline J gene. The chain carries TRBV12-2 and TRBJ2-5; TRBD2 might be the D (7 bases). This CDR3 has 15 amino acids. The germline V gene has CDR1 SGHLS and CDR2 HYDKME. Trimming left V 1 base short and J 0 bases short, with 10 bases between. CDR3: CASSLGGLNQDTQYF. CDR3 DNA, as far as it was read: TGTGCCAGCTCTCTGGGGGGCCTTAACCAAGACACCCAGTAC.

With regard to this clone: Germline and genes: mouse. The CDR3 end lies 1 residue beyond the end of the read and is filled in from the germline J gene. This chain connects TRBV3 to TRBJ2-1; D perhaps matches TRBD1 (5 bases). Between the trimmed V and J ends, which lost 2 bases and 3 bases, there was a span of 8 bases. CDR1 and CDR2 from the germline V gene are SNHLY and FYNGKV (reference sequence). This CDR3 comprises 14 residues. The CDR3 region is CASSLSRAYAEQFF. CDR3 DNA (partial): TGTGCCAGCAGCTTATCCAGGGCCTATGCTGAGCAGTTC.